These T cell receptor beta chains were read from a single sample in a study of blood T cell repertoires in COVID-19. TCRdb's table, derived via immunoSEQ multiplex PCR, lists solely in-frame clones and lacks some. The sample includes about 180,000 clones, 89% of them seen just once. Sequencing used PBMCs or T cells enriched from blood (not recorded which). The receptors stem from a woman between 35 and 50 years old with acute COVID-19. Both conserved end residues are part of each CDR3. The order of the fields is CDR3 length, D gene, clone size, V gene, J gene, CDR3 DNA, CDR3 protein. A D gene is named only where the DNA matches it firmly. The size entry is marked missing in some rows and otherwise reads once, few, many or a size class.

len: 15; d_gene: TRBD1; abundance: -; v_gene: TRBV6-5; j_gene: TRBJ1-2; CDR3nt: TGTGCCAGCAGACGATCACCCACAGGGGGCTATGGCTACACCTTC; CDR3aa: CASRRSPTGGYGYTF
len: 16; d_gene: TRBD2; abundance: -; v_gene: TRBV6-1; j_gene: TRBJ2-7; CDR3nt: TGTGCCAGCAGTGCTTCAACTAGCGGGGGATCCTACGAGCAGTACTTC; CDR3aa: CASSASTSGGSYEQYF
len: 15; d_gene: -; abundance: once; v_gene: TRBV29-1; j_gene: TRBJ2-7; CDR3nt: TGCAGCGTTGAAGAAGGGGCGGGGACCGTACACGAGCAGTACTTC; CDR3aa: CSVEEGAGTVHEQYF
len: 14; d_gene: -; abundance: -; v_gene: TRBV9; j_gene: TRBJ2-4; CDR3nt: TGTGCCAGCAGCGTAGAAGGCAGGGGGGACATTCAGTACTTC; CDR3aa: CASSVEGRGDIQYF
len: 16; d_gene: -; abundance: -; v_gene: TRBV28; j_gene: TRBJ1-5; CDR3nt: TGTGCCAGCAGTTTATTGGCCAGGCTTAGCAATCAGCCCCAGCATTTT; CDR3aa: CASSLLARLSNQPQHF
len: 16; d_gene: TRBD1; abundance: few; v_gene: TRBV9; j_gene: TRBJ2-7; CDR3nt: TGTGCCAGCAGCCTGGGACAGGGGGCACTTTCCTACGAGCAGTACTTC; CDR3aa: CASSLGQGALSYEQYF
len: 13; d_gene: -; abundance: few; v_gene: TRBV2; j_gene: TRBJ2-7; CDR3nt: TGTGCCAGCAGGGATAACCGGGTGAATGAGCAGTACTTC; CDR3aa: CASRDNRVNEQYF
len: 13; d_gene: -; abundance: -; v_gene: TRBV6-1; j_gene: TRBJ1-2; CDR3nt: TGTGCCAGCAGTGAGTCAGGTCCTCATGGCTACACCTTC; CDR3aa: CASSESGPHGYTF
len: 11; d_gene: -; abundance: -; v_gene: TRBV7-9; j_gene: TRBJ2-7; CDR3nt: TGTGCCAGCAGCGACTACTACGAGCAGTACTTC; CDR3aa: CASSDYYEQYF
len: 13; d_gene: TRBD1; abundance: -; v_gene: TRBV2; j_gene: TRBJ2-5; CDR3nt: TGTGCCAGCTCTCGGGACAGAGAAGAGACCCAGTACTTC; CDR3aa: CASSRDREETQYF
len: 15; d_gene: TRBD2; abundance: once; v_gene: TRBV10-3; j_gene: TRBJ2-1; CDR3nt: TGTGCCATCAGTGTCGGCGGGAGCTCCTACAATGAGCAGTTCTTC; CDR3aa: CAISVGGSSYNEQFF
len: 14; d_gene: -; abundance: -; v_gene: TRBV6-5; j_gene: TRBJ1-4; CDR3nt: TGTGCCAGCGGAGTCACCGCAACTAATGAAAAACTGTTTTTT; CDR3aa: CASGVTATNEKLFF
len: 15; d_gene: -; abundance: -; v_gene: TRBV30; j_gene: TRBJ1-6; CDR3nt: TGTGCCTGGAGTCTTGGGAGCACCTATAATTCACCCCTCCACTTT; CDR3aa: CAWSLGSTYNSPLHF
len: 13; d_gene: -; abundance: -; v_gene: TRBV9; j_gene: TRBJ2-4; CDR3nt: TGTGCGGAACAACAGAGTTCCAAAAACATTCAGTACTTC; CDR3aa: CAEQQSSKNIQYF
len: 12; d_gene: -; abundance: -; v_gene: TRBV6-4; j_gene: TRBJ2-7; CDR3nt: TGTGCCAGCATTTCGCCAGGGGACGAGCAGTACTTC; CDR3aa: CASISPGDEQYF
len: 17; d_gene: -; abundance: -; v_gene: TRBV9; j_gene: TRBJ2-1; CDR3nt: TGTGCCAGCAGCGTAGGATGGGGGCGGGAGTATCCCCATGAGCAGTTCTTC; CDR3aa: CASSVGWGREYPHEQFF
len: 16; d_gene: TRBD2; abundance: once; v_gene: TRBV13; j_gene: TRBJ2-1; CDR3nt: TGTGCCAGCAGCCCAGGGACTAGTGGAGTCTACAATGAGCAGTTCTTC; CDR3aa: CASSPGTSGVYNEQFF
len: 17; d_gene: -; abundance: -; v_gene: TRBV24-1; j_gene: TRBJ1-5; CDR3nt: TGTGCCACCAGTGATTCGACCGGCGGGCCCAGCGGTCAGCCCCAGCATTTT; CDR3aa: CATSDSTGGPSGQPQHF
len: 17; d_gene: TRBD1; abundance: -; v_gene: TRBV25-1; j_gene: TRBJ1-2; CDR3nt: TGTGCCAGCAGTGACCCAAGGGGGGCCAGGGGGCTAGGTGGCTACACCTTC; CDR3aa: CASSDPRGARGLGGYTF
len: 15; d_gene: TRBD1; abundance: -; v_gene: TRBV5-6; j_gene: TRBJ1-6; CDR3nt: TGTGCCAGCAGCTTGGGGACAGGGAACAATTCACCCCTCCACTTT; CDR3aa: CASSLGTGNNSPLHF
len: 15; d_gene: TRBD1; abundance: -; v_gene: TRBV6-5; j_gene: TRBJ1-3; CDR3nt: TGTGCCAGCAGTTACAGGGGACAGGGTGGAAACACCATATATTTT; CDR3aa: CASSYRGQGGNTIYF
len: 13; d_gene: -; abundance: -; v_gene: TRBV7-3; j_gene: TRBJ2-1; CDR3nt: TGTGCCAGCAGCTTAACGGACAAAGGGGAGCAGTTCTTC; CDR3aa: CASSLTDKGEQFF
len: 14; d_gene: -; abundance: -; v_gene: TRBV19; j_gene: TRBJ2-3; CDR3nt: TGTGCCAGTAGTCTCGGCGGACTCACAGATACGCAGTATTTT; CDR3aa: CASSLGGLTDTQYF
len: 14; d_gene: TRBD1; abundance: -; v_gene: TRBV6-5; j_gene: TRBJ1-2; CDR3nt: TGTGCCAGCAGTTACTCCAGAACAGGGGGTGGCTACACCTTC; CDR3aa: CASSYSRTGGGYTF
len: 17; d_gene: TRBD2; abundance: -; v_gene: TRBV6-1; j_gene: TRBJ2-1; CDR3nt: TGTGCCAGCAGTGAAGCGCTCGGGGGGGCCCCCTACAATGAGCAGTTCTTC; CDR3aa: CASSEALGGAPYNEQFF
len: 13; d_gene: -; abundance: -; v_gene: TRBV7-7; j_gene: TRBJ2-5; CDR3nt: TGTGCCAGCAGCTTCGAGTCGGAGGAGACCCAGTACTTC; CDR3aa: CASSFESEETQYF
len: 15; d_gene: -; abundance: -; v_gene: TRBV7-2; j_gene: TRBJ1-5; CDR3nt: TGTGCCAGCAGCTTAGTACAGGATAGCAATCAGCCCCAGCATTTT; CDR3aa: CASSLVQDSNQPQHF
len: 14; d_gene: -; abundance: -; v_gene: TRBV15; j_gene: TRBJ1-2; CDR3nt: TGTGCCACCACCAATCGGGGGACTAACTATGGCTACACCTTC; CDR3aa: CATTNRGTNYGYTF
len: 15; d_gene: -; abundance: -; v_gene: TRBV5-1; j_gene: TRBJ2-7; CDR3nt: TGCGCCAGCAGCGCGCGGGACGGCGGTCTGTACGAGCAGTACTTC; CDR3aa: CASSARDGGLYEQYF